The 13 T cell receptor beta chains below all came from one sample that was sequenced in a study of T-cell reconstitution after alpha-beta-depleted transplantation in children. The authors prepared the TCRbeta library with unique molecular identifiers. TCRdb fed the PCR reads into MiXCR, producing one record per CDR3 protein. Of around 440,000 distinct CDR3 sequences listed, under 12% are singletons. This material consisted of PBMCs, taken before TCRalphabeta/CD19-depleted stem cell transplant. These receptor sequences come from a child under 10 years old with inherited bone marrow failure, due to receive a stem cell transplant.

This clonotype has at least ten counts. The J gene is TRBJ1-2, the V gene TRBV30; D call uncertain. The V end was cut by 7 bases, the J end by 4 bases, with 16 bases between. Germline V gene data show CDR1 as GTSNPN and CDR2 as SVGIG (reference sequence). CDR3 length: 13 amino acids. This CDR3 reads CASKAVLGYGYTF. CDR3 coding DNA: TGTGCCTCCAAGGCCGTTCTGGGCTATGGCTACACCTTC.

The V and J genes are TRBV5-4 and TRBJ2-5; D is perhaps TRBD1 or TRBD2 (6 bases each). V was trimmed by 0 bases and J by 3 bases, leaving 15 bases between them. The CDR3 is made up of 16 amino acids. Germline V gene sequence: CDR1 SGHNT, CDR2 YYREEE (reference sequence). CDR3 in DNA: TGTGCCAGCAGCTTGGAGGGGGGAGAGGGGGAAGAGACCCAGTACTTC. Protein product: CASSLEGGEGEETQYF.

The chain employs TRBV4-3 and TRBJ2-1; weak D call: TRBD2 (8 bases). The CDR3 runs 17 residues. Germline V gives CDR1 LGHNA, CDR2 YSLEER. With 4 bases removed from V and 5 bases from J, the gap between germline ends came to 21 bases. The CDR3 here is CASSPHGLAGGDNEQFF. The CDR3 nucleotides read TGCGCCAGCAGCCCCCACGGACTAGCAGGGGGGGACAATGAGCAGTTCTTC.

This clonotype was counted many times. The chain has TRBV18 and TRBJ2-7; 7 nucleotides line up with TRBD1. Losses at the gene ends were 3 bases for V and 2 bases for J; bases not matched to a gene: 7. Germline CDR1 and CDR2: KGHSH and LQKENI. This CDR3 contains 15 residues. CDR3 nucleotide sequence: TGTGCCAGCTCACCGTCCGGGACAGTTGCCTACGAGCAGTACTTC. Its translation is CASSPSGTVAYEQYF.

This clonotype was detected ten times or more. This chain joins TRBV29-1 and TRBJ2-5; D is perhaps TRBD1 (6 bases). This CDR3 has 14 amino acids. Germline assignment: CDR1 SQVTM and CDR2 ANQGSEA. The V gene lost 4 bases and the J gene lost 2 bases, with 14 bases spanning the gap. CDR3 nucleotide sequence: TGCAGCGTTGCGGACAGCGAAACACAAGAGACCCAGTACTTC. It specifies CSVADSETQETQYF.

This clonotype was recorded many times. This chain uses TRBV27 with TRBJ2-7; 13 nucleotides agree with TRBD2. V was pared by 6 bases and J by 4 bases, with 3 bases of the junction left unmatched. The germline V gene encodes CDR1 MNHEY and CDR2 SMNVEV (reference sequence). The CDR3 is 14 amino acids. CDR3 nucleotide sequence: TGTGCCAGCAGCTGGACTAGCGGGAGTTACGAGCAGTACTTC. It codes for CASSWTSGSYEQYF.

This clonotype was recorded at least ten times. The chain uses TRBV12-3 or TRBV12-4 and TRBJ1-5; D is ambiguous. V shed 4 bases and J shed 3 bases, with 13 bases lying between them. This CDR3 has 15 residues. CDR3 loop: CASSSLVGFNQPQHF. CDR3 bases: TGTGCCAGCAGTTCCTTAGTCGGGTTCAATCAGCCCCAGCATTTT.

This clonotype was counted many times. This chain uses TRBV29-1 with TRBJ1-2; the D is unclear. V was pared by 1 base and J by 4 bases, with 7 bases between. The CDR3 loop spans 12 amino acids. Germline loops: CDR1 SQVTM, CDR2 ANQGSEA. The CDR3 DNA reads as TGCAGCGTTGAAGGTCAACCCTATGGCTACACCTTC. Its protein is CSVEGQPYGYTF.

This clonotype showed up many times. The chain is built from TRBV12-3 or TRBV12-4 and TRBJ2-1; 7 bases are a match to TRBD2. Trimming removed 3 bases from V and 4 bases from J; junction bases left unmatched: 6. This CDR3 is built from 15 residues. The CDR3, as DNA: TGTGCCAGCAGTTTTATAAGGGGACTATACAATGAGCAGTTCTTC. This translates into CASSFIRGLYNEQFF.

This clonotype was seen ten or more times. J is TRBJ1-4 and V is TRBV27; a possible D gene is TRBD1 (5 bases). The CDR3 is 13 residues long. CDR1 and CDR2 from the germline V gene are MNHEY and SMNVEV (reference sequence). Between the trimmed V and J ends, which lost 3 bases and 5 bases, there was a span of 7 bases. CDR3 DNA: TGTGCCAGCAGTTTCTACAGGAATGAAAAACTGTTTTTT. Its translation: CASSFYRNEKLFF.

The sample holds many counts of this clonotype. The chain is built from TRBV3-1 and TRBJ1-6, with D unclear. Germline CDR1 LGHDT, CDR2 YNNKEL (reference sequence). This CDR3 has 12 amino acids. The V end was cut by 3 bases, the J end by 11 bases, with 8 bases between. CDR3 sequence: CASSQDRAPLHF. The CDR3 nucleotides read TGTGCCAGCAGCCAGGACCGGGCACCCCTCCACTTT.

The chain couples TRBV9 to TRBJ2-7, with D possibly TRBD2 on 5 matching bases. The V end lost 0 bases, the J end lost 3 bases, and 13 bases lay between the germline ends. The germline CDR1 and CDR2 sequences are SGDLS and YYNGEE. This CDR3 spans 15 amino acids. The CDR3 DNA is TGTGCCAGCAGCGTAGCCGGGCTAGCCGGCTACGAGCAGTACTTC. This translates into CASSVAGLAGYEQYF.

This clonotype was observed many times. V usage is TRBV5-1 and J usage is TRBJ2-2, with 11 bases fitting TRBD1. Germline-derived CDR1 and CDR2 are SGHRS and YFSETQ. The CDR3 is 14 residues long. J gave up 8 bases and V 4 bases, and 4 bases lay outside the gene matches. This CDR3 reads CASSRTGGSGELFF. CDR3 DNA: TGCGCCAGCAGCCGGACAGGGGGCAGTGGGGAGCTGTTTTTT.